The 29 T cell receptor beta chains below were found in one sample sequenced in a study of blood T cell repertoires in COVID-19. Profiled with immunoSEQ multiplex PCR; TCRdb holds only in-frame clones, not every one. Among some 300,000 clones listed, more than 75% were seen once. The sample taken for sequencing was peripheral blood. The receptors originated from a man aged 70-80 years with acute or convalescent COVID-19.

The rearrangement uses TRBV4-2 and TRBJ1-1, with unresolved D. Germline CDR1 and CDR2: LGHNA and YNFKEQ. Trimming took off 1 base at V and 6 bases at J, with 6 bases between the two ends. CDR3 length: 12 residues. CDR3 region: CASSQGGPEAFF. The CDR3 DNA reads as TGTGCCAGCAGCCAAGGTGGGCCTGAAGCTTTCTTT.

The CDR3: CASSYTGATNEKLFF. The DNA for the CDR3 is TGTGCCAGCAGCTACACTGGAGCAACTAATGAAAAACTGTTTTTT. V gene TRBV7-9 combines with J gene TRBJ1-4; no reliable D call. Germline V gene data show CDR1 as SEHNR and CDR2 as FQNEAQ (reference sequence). CDR3 size: 15 residues. With 4 bases removed from V and 0 bases from J, the gap between germline ends came to 9 bases.

This clone was found a few times. J is TRBJ2-7 and V is TRBV21-1; TRBD1 is the table's D call, not checked against the DNA. TRBV21-1 is designated a pseudogene. The CDR3 is 14 residues long. CDR3 sequence reads: CASSPPGQIYEQYF. The CDR3, as DNA: TGTGCCAGCAGCCCTCCGGGACAGATCTACGAGCAGTACTTC.

The chain couples TRBV25-1 to TRBJ1-2; TRBD1 might be the D (6 bases). Between the trimmed V and J ends, which lost 4 bases and 4 bases, there was a span of 13 bases. In germline, CDR1 is MGHDK, CDR2 SYGVNS. There are 14 residues in the CDR3. The CDR3 spells CASSGGTNSYGYTF. The CDR3 nucleotides read TGTGCCAGCAGTGGGGGGACAAACAGCTATGGCTACACCTTC.

The chain links TRBV21-1 to TRBJ2-1; the D call in the table, TRBD2, was not verified against the DNA. TRBV21-1 is termed a pseudogene. The CDR3 runs to 16 residues. The CDR3: CASSKGSTGGDNEQFF. In DNA, the CDR3 is TGTGCCAGCAGCAAAGGTTCTACTGGCGGTGACAATGAGCAGTTCTTC.

The chain links TRBV5-1 to TRBJ2-5; D is perhaps TRBD1 (5 bases). The CDR3 spans 15 residues. Germline CDR1 reads SGHRS; CDR2 reads YFSETQ. The V end lost 0 bases, the J end lost 2 bases, and 11 bases lay between the germline ends. CDR3 amino acids: CASSLADSRQETQYF. The CDR3 DNA is TGCGCCAGCAGCTTGGCCGACAGCCGTCAAGAGACCCAGTACTTC.

The rearrangement links TRBV5-1 to TRBJ1-2; 7 bases are shared with TRBD1. The CDR3 is made up of 15 amino acids. V gave up 1 base and J gave up 3 bases; unmatched junction bases: 6. The germline CDR1 and CDR2 sequences are SGHRS and YFSETQ. The CDR3 reads CASSLTGQRDYGYTF. Written as DNA, the CDR3 is TGCGCCAGCAGCTTGACGGGACAGAGGGACTATGGCTACACCTTC.

A few counts support this clone. V and J are TRBV10-2 and TRBJ2-7, with D possibly matching TRBD1 (6 bases). Trimming cost V 0 bases and J 3 bases, with 18 bases left between them. This CDR3 is built from 17 residues. Per the germline V gene, CDR1 is WSHSY and CDR2 is SAAADI. The CDR3 protein is CASSESMGAVRGYEQYF. CDR3 DNA: TGCGCCAGCAGTGAGTCGATGGGGGCGGTCAGGGGCTACGAGCAGTACTTC.

The chain recombines TRBV6-5 with TRBJ2-1, with 9 bases matching TRBD1. With V trimmed by 5 bases and J by 5 bases, 7 bases remained unmatched. The CDR3 runs 15 residues. Looked up from germline, CDR1 is MNHEY and CDR2 is SVGAGI. CDR3 loop: CASSTDRGDNNEQFF. The CDR3 bases are TGTGCCAGCAGTACCGACAGGGGGGACAACAATGAGCAGTTCTTC.

This sequence joins TRBV10-3 and TRBJ2-7; TRBD1 might be the D (6 bases). The CDR3 consists of 14 residues. Germline CDR1 ENHRY, CDR2 SYGVKD. Between the trimmed V and J ends, which lost 2 bases and 4 bases, there was a span of 12 bases. In DNA, the CDR3 is TGTGCCATCAGTGAGGCGGACACAGGGTACGAGCAGTACTTC. It yields the protein CAISEADTGYEQYF.

The CDR3, as DNA: TGTGCCAGCCGGGACAGTCAAGAGACCCAGTACTTC. Translating it yields CASRDSQETQYF. The chain has TRBV11-2 and TRBJ2-5; TRBD1 matches at 7 bases. The V segment lost 8 bases and the J segment 2 bases; nucleotides outside the gene matches: 2. Germline V lookup: CDR1 SGHAT, CDR2 FQNNGV. CDR3 length: 12 residues.

The rearrangement uses TRBV3-1 (or the pseudogene TRBV3-2) and TRBJ1-3; D call uncertain. The CDR3 extends over 15 amino acids. The ends were cut back, 4 bases at V and 4 bases at J, with 14 bases in the middle. Germline CDR1 LGHDT, CDR2 YNNKEL (reference sequence). The CDR3 DNA is TGTGCCAGCAGCCTAGGACTGTCTAGCGGAAACACCATATATTTT. This translates into CASSLGLSSGNTIYF.

The rearrangement uses TRBV4-2 and TRBJ1-1, with D uncertain. Trimming left V 1 base short and J 3 bases short, with 6 bases between. CDR1 and CDR2 from the germline V gene are LGHNA and YNFKEQ. The CDR3 sequence is 13 residues long. CDR3 nucleotides: TGTGCCAGCAGCCAAGGACATGACACTGAAGCTTTCTTT. This codes for CASSQGHDTEAFF.

This chain connects TRBV11-2 to TRBJ2-5, with 9 bases aligning to TRBD1. Germline trimming cut 0 bases from V and 5 bases from J; bases unmatched to any gene: 7. Germline CDR1 is SGHAT and CDR2 is FQNNGV. The CDR3 contains 16 residues. This chain's CDR3 is CASSLEVTGGEETQYF. The CDR3 DNA sequence: TGTGCCAGCAGCTTAGAGGTAACAGGGGGCGAGGAGACCCAGTACTTC. Based on the CDR3 plus reference TRBV11-2 and TRBJ2-5, the full variable domain is EAGVAQSPRYKIIEKRQSVAFWCNPISGHATLYWYQQILGQGPKLLIQFQNNGVVDDSQLPKDRFSAERLKGVDSTLKIQPAKLEDSAVYLCASSLEVTGGEETQYFGPGTRLLVL.

J is TRBJ2-2 and V is TRBV7-2; TRBD2 is a possible D gene (6 bases). CDR3 length: 15 amino acids. The V gene's germline CDR1 is SGHTA and CDR2 FQGNSA. V was clipped by 1 base and J by 4 bases, with 10 bases between them. The CDR3: CASSLDGGRTGELFF. The CDR3 nucleotides are TGTGCCAGCAGCTTAGATGGAGGGCGCACCGGGGAGCTGTTTTTT.

This chain connects TRBV4-2 to TRBJ2-2; the D is unclear. Per the germline V gene, CDR1 is LGHNA and CDR2 is YNFKEQ. V lost 4 bases and J 6 bases, leaving 9 bases between the germline ends. This CDR3 is built from 13 residues. The CDR3: CASSLLVAGELFF. The CDR3 DNA follows: TGTGCCAGCAGCCTCCTAGTCGCCGGGGAGCTGTTTTTT.

This clone was counted between two and nine times. The chain combines TRBV6-5 with TRBJ1-6, with D maybe TRBD1 (5 bases). The CDR3 consists of 15 residues. V was clipped by 6 bases and J by 2 bases, with 11 bases between them. Per the germline V gene, CDR1 is MNHEY and CDR2 is SVGAGI. This CDR3 is CASRNTGTYNSPLHF. The DNA for the CDR3 is TGTGCCAGCAGAAACACAGGAACCTATAATTCACCCCTCCACTTT.

The chain has TRBV4-2 and TRBJ1-2; no clear D gene. The CDR3 is 14 amino acids. Between the trimmed V and J ends, which lost 7 bases and 2 bases, there was a span of 14 bases. Per germline, CDR1 LGHNA and CDR2 YNFKEQ. The CDR3 here is CASTPEGINYGYTF. In DNA form, the CDR3 reads TGTGCCAGCACCCCCGAGGGTATCAACTATGGCTACACCTTC.

The rearrangement links TRBV27 to TRBJ2-1, with 9 bases lining up with TRBD2. The V gene end was trimmed by 6 bases and the J gene end by 1 base; junction bases not matched to a gene: 4. The CDR3 extends over 15 amino acids. CDR1 is MNHEY and CDR2 is SMNVEV in the germline V gene (reference sequence). The chain's CDR3 is CASSLSGSSYNEQFF. The CDR3, as DNA: TGTGCCAGCAGCCTTAGCGGGAGTTCCTACAATGAGCAGTTCTTC.

V gene TRBV2 combines with J gene TRBJ1-4, with D tentatively TRBD1 (6 bases). The CDR3 covers 16 residues. Per the germline V gene, CDR1 is SNHLY and CDR2 is FYNNEI. V shed 1 base and J shed 0 bases, with 9 bases lying between them. The CDR3 DNA follows: TGTGCCAGCAGTGAAGGAGGGGGGGCAACTAATGAAAAACTGTTTTTT. Amino acids: CASSEGGGATNEKLFF. Combining the CDR3 with reference TRBV2 and TRBJ1-4 gives the whole variable domain EPEVTQTPSHQVTQMGQEVILRCVPISNHLYFYWYRQILGQKVEFLVSFYNNEISEKSEIFDDQFSVERPDGSNFTLKIRSTKLEDSAMYFCASSEGGGATNEKLFFGSGTQLSVL.

The chain couples TRBV7-9 to TRBJ2-1; 7 bases map to TRBD2. In germline, CDR1 is SEHNR, CDR2 FQNEAQ (reference sequence). V lost 1 base to trimming and J lost 12 bases; unmatched junction nucleotides: 12. CDR3 length equals 15 residues. This CDR3 is CASSLVLRGMVAQFF. CDR3 DNA sequence: TGTGCCAGCAGCTTAGTCCTGCGGGGGATGGTTGCGCAGTTCTTC.

The rearrangement joins TRBV3-1 (or the pseudogene TRBV3-2) to TRBJ1-4; the match to TRBD1 covers 7 bases. The germline CDR1 and CDR2 sequences are LGHDT and YNNKEL (reference sequence). This CDR3 is 14 amino acids long. The J segment lost 4 bases and the V segment lost 1 base, leaving 0 bases of the junction unmatched. The CDR3 spells CASSQGTGNEKLFF. The DNA of the CDR3 is TGTGCCAGCAGCCAAGGGACAGGTAATGAAAAACTGTTTTTT.

By frequency in the sample, this clone is medium-sized. This chain connects TRBV4-2 to TRBJ2-3; D remains unclear. Germline-derived CDR1 and CDR2 are LGHNA and YNFKEQ. V lost 0 bases, J lost 6 bases, and 7 bases lay in between. The length of the CDR3 is 13 residues. The CDR3 is CASSQDVSDTQYF. In nucleotides, the CDR3 is TGTGCCAGCAGCCAAGATGTCTCGGATACGCAGTATTTT.

This chain joins TRBV5-6 and TRBJ2-1; the match to TRBD2 covers 7 bases. This CDR3 contains 15 residues. V lost 0 bases and J lost 4; bases outside the gene matches: 4. Germline CDR1 and CDR2: SGHDT and YYEEEE. This chain's CDR3 is CASSLVSSGYNEQFF. CDR3 sequence (DNA): TGTGCCAGCAGCTTGGTCTCTAGCGGATACAATGAGCAGTTCTTC.

Notes on this clone: An end of the junction differs from the germline gene, which may be a read error. This chain links TRBV5-6 with TRBJ2-7, with 16 bases aligning to TRBD2. The CDR3 length is 13 residues. Germline lookup yields CDR1 SGHDT and CDR2 YYEEEE. The CDR3 sequence is CASSVGTSGGADF. The CDR3 DNA follows: TGTGCCAGCAGCGTCGGGACTAGCGGGGGGGCAGACTTC.

V and J are TRBV7-3 and TRBJ2-1; 7 bases match TRBD1. V lost 4 bases and J lost 8; bases outside the gene matches: 5. Germline CDR1 SGHTA, CDR2 FQGTGA. The CDR3 covers 13 residues. The CDR3 sequence: CASSSTQGDEQFF. The DNA for the CDR3 is TGTGCCAGCAGCTCCACTCAGGGGGATGAGCAGTTCTTC.

V and J are TRBV3-1 (or the pseudogene TRBV3-2) and TRBJ2-2; the D is unclear. Germline V gene data show CDR1 as LGHDT and CDR2 as YNNKEL (reference sequence). The CDR3 length is 13 residues. V was shortened by 6 bases and J by 4 bases, with 9 bases between the two germline ends. CDR3 sequence reads: CASRKPGTGELFF. As DNA, the CDR3 is TGTGCCAGCAGGAAGCCAGGCACCGGGGAGCTGTTTTTT.

The chain combines TRBV3-1 (or the pseudogene TRBV3-2) with TRBJ2-3; TRBD2 matches 8 bases. Germline V gives CDR1 LGHDT, CDR2 YNNKEL (reference sequence). J lost 1 base, V lost 4 bases, and 10 bases had no gene match. The CDR3 is 17 amino acids. CDR3 sequence reads: CASSLHGVRGGTDTQYF. The DNA for the CDR3 is TGTGCCAGCAGCCTCCACGGCGTGCGGGGGGGCACAGATACGCAGTATTTT.

The rearrangement links TRBV13 to TRBJ2-5; D gene uncertain. CDR1 is PRHDT and CDR2 is FYEKMQ in the germline V gene (reference sequence). This CDR3 has 15 amino acids. Trimming took off 0 bases at V and 2 bases at J, with 10 bases between the two ends. Written as DNA, the CDR3 is TGTGCCAGCAGCTTAGGCCATGGCAGTCAAGAGACCCAGTACTTC. It translates to CASSLGHGSQETQYF.